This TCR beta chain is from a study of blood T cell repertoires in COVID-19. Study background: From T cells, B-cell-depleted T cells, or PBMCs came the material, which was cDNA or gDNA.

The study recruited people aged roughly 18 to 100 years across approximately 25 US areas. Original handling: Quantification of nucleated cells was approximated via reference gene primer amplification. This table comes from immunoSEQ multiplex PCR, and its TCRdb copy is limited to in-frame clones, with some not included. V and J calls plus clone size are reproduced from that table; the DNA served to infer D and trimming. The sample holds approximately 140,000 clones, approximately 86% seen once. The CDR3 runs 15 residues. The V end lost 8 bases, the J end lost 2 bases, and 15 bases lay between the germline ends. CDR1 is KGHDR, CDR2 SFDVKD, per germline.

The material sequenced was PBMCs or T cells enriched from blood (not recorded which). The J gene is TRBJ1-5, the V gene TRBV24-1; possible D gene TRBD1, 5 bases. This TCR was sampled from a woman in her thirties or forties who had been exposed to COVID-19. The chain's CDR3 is CATIHGSRGNQPQHF. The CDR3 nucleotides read TGTGCCACCATCCATGGGTCCAGGGGCAATCAGCCCCAGCATTTT.